The clone carrying this T cell receptor (beta chain) was counted between two and nine times. Its antigen remains unidentified. This sample is drawn from a study of T-cell memory formation after mild COVID-19. Study background: Across donors, TCR clusters were largely donor specific. Regarding the study as a whole: Largely, contracting CD4+ clones fell within CM and EM, and contracting CD8+ clones within EMRA.

V lost 4 bases and J 5 bases, leaving 11 bases between the germline ends. CDR3 length: 14 residues. Sample barcodes and UMIs were carried by the TCR alpha and TCR beta cDNA libraries that 5'RACE generated with constant-segment primers. TCRdb used MiXCR to reprocess the 5' RACE reads, holding one entry per CDR3 protein. The sample consists of hundreds of thousands of distinct CDR3 sequences, approximately 14% of them appearing once. The sequence derives from a man younger than 35 who had mild COVID-19 (a few samples of this study predate the infection). Cell type and time point are not known. The J gene is TRBJ1-4, the V gene TRBV23-1; unclear D gene. TRBV23-1 is designated an ORF whose function remains uncertain. Material for sequencing was PBMCs or a T cell subset sorted from them (not recorded which). In nucleotides, the CDR3 is TGCGCCAGCAGTCTTAGACGAAAGAATGAAAAACTGTTTTTT. The encoded protein is CASSLRRKNEKLFF.